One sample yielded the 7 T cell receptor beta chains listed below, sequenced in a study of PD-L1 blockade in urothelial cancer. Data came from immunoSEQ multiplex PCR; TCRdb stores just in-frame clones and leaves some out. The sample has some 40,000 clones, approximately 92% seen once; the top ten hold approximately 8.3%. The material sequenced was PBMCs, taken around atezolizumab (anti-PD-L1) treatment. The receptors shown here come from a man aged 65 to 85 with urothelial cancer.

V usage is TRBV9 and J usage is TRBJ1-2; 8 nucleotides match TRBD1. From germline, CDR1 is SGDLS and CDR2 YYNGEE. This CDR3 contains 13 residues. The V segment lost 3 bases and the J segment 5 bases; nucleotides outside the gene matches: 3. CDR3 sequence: CASSGQGRYGYTF. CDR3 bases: TGTGCCAGCAGCGGACAGGGGAGGTATGGCTACACCTTC.

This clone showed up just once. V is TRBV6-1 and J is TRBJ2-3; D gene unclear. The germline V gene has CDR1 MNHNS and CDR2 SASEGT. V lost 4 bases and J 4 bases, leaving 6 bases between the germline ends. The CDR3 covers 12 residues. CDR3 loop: CASSAVSDTQYF. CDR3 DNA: TGTGCCAGCAGTGCGGTGTCAGATACGCAGTATTTT.

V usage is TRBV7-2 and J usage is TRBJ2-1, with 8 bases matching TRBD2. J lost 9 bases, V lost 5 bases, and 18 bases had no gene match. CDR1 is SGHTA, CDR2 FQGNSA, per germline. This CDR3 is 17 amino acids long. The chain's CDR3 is CASSRFPGTRGRGEQFF. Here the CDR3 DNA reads TGTGCCAGCAGCCGTTTTCCCGGGACTAGAGGTCGGGGTGAGCAGTTCTTC.

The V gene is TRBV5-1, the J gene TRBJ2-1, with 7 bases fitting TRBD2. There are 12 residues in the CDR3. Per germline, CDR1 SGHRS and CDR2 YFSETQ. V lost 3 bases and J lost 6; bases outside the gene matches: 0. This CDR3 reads CASSWGGNEQFF. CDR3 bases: TGCGCCAGCAGCTGGGGGGGCAATGAGCAGTTCTTC.

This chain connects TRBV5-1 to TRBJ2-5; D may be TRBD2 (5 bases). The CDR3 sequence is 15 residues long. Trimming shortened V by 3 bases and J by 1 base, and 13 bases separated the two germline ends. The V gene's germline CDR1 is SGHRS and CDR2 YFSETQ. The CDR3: CASSYGLKAQETQYF. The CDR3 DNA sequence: TGCGCCAGCAGCTACGGACTTAAGGCCCAAGAGACCCAGTACTTC.

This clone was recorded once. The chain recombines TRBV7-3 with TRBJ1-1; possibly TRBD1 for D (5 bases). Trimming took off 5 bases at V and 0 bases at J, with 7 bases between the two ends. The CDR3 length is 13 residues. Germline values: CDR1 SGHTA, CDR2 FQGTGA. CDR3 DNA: TGTGCCAGCAGCCTGACAGTGAACACTGAAGCTTTCTTT. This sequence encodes CASSLTVNTEAFF.

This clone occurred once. The CDR3 DNA sequence: TGTGCCAGCAGCTCCGAGGCATTAGGCATTCATACGCAGTATTTT. The encoded protein is CASSSEALGIHTQYF. This rearrangement joins TRBV5-4 to TRBJ2-3; no firm D call. Per germline, CDR1 SGHNT and CDR2 YYREEE (reference sequence). The CDR3 is 15 amino acids. Trimming left V 3 bases short and J 7 bases short, with 18 bases between.